This is a list of T cell receptor beta chains from one sample in a study of blood T cells in healthy people across ages. TCRdb fed the 5' RACE reads into MiXCR, producing one record per CDR3 protein. Here the sample spans roughly 800,000 distinct CDR3 sequences, around 25% being singletons. The same specimen was also included in a second study, on T cells of mothers and their children.

Sample: blood. The receptor set was obtained from a boy younger than 18 in good health. CDR3s include the opening cysteine and the closing phenylalanine or tryptophan. A D gene is named only where the DNA matches it firmly. Only some rows state a clone size, as once, few, many or a class for expanded clones.

>-|TRBJ2-5|-|TRBV20-1
TGCAGTGCTAGAGCTTGGAGGGGGCAAGAGACCCAGTACTTC
CSARAWRGQETQYF
>TRBD1|TRBJ2-5|-|TRBV10-3
TGTGCCATGGGGACAGGGTTCACCGCGGAGCAGTACTTC
CAMGTGFTAEQYF
>-|TRBJ1-2|once|TRBV5-1
TGCGCCAGCAGCTCTGGACAGCTACTTCTCTTC
CASSSGQLLLF
>TRBD2|TRBJ2-1|-|TRBV5-1
TGCGCCAGGGACCCTAGCGGACCCCATTTAATGGACAATGAGCAGTTCTTC
CARDPSGPHLMDNEQFF
>-|TRBJ1-2|few|TRBV3-1
TGTGCCAGCAGCCTCGGGCAGGGTGTTGGATATGGCTACACCTTC
CASSLGQGVGYGYTF
>TRBD1|TRBJ2-1|-|TRBV5-1
TGCGCCAGCAGCTTGGGACAGGGGGCTTGGGAGCAGTTCTTC
CASSLGQGAWEQFF
>-|TRBJ2-5|-|TRBV5-1
TGCGCCAGCAGCCACTTAGGGGGGTACCAAGAGACCCAGTACTTC
CASSHLGGYQETQYF
>-|TRBJ2-5|-|TRBV5-1
TGCGCCAGCAGCTTGGCCTCAGGGCTGGGGGAGACCCAGTACTTC
CASSLASGLGETQYF
>-|TRBJ1-3|few|TRBV10-3
TGTGCCATCAAGGACGGACAAACCACCATATATTTT
CAIKDGQTTIYF
>TRBD2|TRBJ2-5|few|TRBV4-1
TGCGCCAGCAGCCCGACGCGGGGGGGGGAGACCCAGTACTTC
CASSPTRGGETQYF
>-|TRBJ2-7|-|TRBV12-3/TRBV12-4
TGTGCCAGCATTCCGGCGTGGGGATACGAGCAGTACTTC
CASIPAWGYEQYF
>TRBD1|TRBJ1-5|-|TRBV11-2
TGTGCCAGCAGCTTAGCGGGACAGCCCCATCAGCCCCAGCATTTT
CASSLAGQPHQPQHF
>TRBD1|TRBJ1-4|few|TRBV3-1
TGTGCCAGCAGCTCTTCGGGACAGGACGGTAATGAAAAACTGTTTTTT
CASSSSGQDGNEKLFF